This entry lists 8 T cell receptor beta chains sequenced from one sample in a study of T cell responses to AZD1222 COVID-19 vaccine. Here immunoSEQ multiplex PCR was the method, and the copy in TCRdb shows in-frame clones only, minus some. The sample records some 120,000 clones, approximately 88% being singletons. Specimen: peripheral blood, collected on day 0 of AZD1222 vaccination. The receptors shown here come from an adult in good health.

The gene calls are TRBV7-2 and TRBJ1-5; perhaps TRBD1 as D (5 bases). This CDR3 is 18 amino acids long. Germline CDR1 reads SGHTA; CDR2 reads FQGNSA. V was shortened by 4 bases and J by 6 bases, with 25 bases between the two germline ends. This chain's CDR3 is CASSSPPGEGLMLQPQHF. DNA of the CDR3: TGTGCCAGCAGCTCCCCCCCGGGTGAGGGACTTATGCTTCAGCCCCAGCATTTT.

Only one count was recorded for this clone. The chain couples TRBV2 to TRBJ1-2, with 11 bases fitting TRBD1. Germline V gives CDR1 SNHLY, CDR2 FYNNEI. CDR3 length: 14 amino acids. V was pared by 6 bases and J by 7 bases, with 7 bases of the junction left unmatched. This chain's CDR3 is CASSADRGRLGYTF. As DNA, the CDR3 is TGTGCCAGCAGCGCGGACAGGGGGCGTCTTGGCTACACCTTC.

This rearrangement joins TRBV10-3 to TRBJ1-2; 8 bases fit TRBD1. J gave up 8 bases and V 10 bases, and 12 bases lay outside the gene matches. The CDR3 runs 13 residues. Germline V gene data show CDR1 as ENHRY and CDR2 as SYGVKD. CDR3: CASQQGVEEGYTF. CDR3 nucleotide sequence: TGTGCCAGCCAACAGGGGGTGGAAGAGGGCTACACCTTC.

The gene calls are TRBV28 and TRBJ2-3; TRBD1 matches 7 bases. The V gene end was trimmed by 2 bases and the J gene end by 7 bases; junction bases not matched to a gene: 6. This CDR3 spans 14 amino acids. The germline CDR1 and CDR2 sequences are MDHEN and SYDVKM. The CDR3 here is CASSLEEDRYTQYF. DNA of the CDR3: TGTGCCAGCAGTTTAGAAGAGGACAGGTATACGCAGTATTTT. Supplemented by reference TRBV28 and TRBJ2-3, the full variable domain reads DVKVTQSSRYLVKRTGEKVFLECVQDMDHENMFWYRQDPGLGLRLIYFSYDVKMKEKGDIPEGYSVSREKKERFSLILESASTNQTSMYLCASSLEEDRYTQYFGPGTRLTVL.

The sample holds a few counts of this clone. The chain links TRBV28 to TRBJ1-1; D remains unclear. Germline loops: CDR1 MDHEN, CDR2 SYDVKM. The V gene lost 1 base and the J gene lost 0 bases, with 12 bases spanning the gap. This CDR3 has 16 residues. The chain's CDR3 is CASSLYITDMNTEAFF. The CDR3 coding sequence is TGTGCCAGCAGTTTATACATCACAGACATGAACACTGAAGCTTTCTTT.

The V gene is TRBV10-1, the J gene TRBJ2-6, with 9 bases fitting TRBD2. In germline, CDR1 is WNHNN, CDR2 SYGVQD (reference sequence). The CDR3 totals 20 residues. V gave up 7 bases and J gave up 4 bases; unmatched junction bases: 20. CDR3 nucleotide sequence: TGCGCCAGCAAATCCAATAGCGGGAGTGACCCCTCTAGGGGGGCCAACGTCCTGACTTTC. Its protein product is CASKSNSGSDPSRGANVLTF.

The rearrangement links TRBV27 to TRBJ2-7; the D gene is possibly TRBD1 (6 bases). The germline V gene encodes CDR1 MNHEY and CDR2 SMNVEV (reference sequence). This CDR3 is built from 15 residues. Trimming took 3 bases from V and 1 from J, leaving 13 bases between them. CDR3 in DNA: TGTGCCAGCAGTTTCTGGGCAGGGGAATCCTACGAGCAGTACTTC. Translating gives CASSFWAGESYEQYF.

The chain is built from TRBV18 and TRBJ1-2; D possibly corresponds to TRBD1 (5 bases). The germline CDR1 and CDR2 sequences are KGHSH and LQKENI. This CDR3 comprises 16 residues. Trimming removed 2 bases at V and 0 bases at J, with 13 bases between. CDR3 in amino acids: CASSPSTGTSNYGYTF. Here the CDR3 DNA reads TGTGCCAGCTCACCATCAACAGGTACATCTAACTATGGCTACACCTTC.